The TCR beta chain described here comes from a study of identical twins. This clonotype has a count of ten or more. V lost 0 bases and J lost 5; bases outside the gene matches: 0. The CDR3 sequence is 13 residues long. Germline assignment: CDR1 SGDLS and CDR2 YYNGEE. A single record per CDR3 protein comes from TCRdb applying MiXCR to the 5' RACE reads. The table lists about 690,000 distinct CDR3 sequences, approximately 6.1% of them singletons, with around 1.9% in the top ten. The sample taken for sequencing was naive T cells sorted from blood. The J gene is TRBJ2-3, the V gene TRBV9, with 7 bases aligning to TRBD2. This clonotype was obtained from a man between 18 and 29 years old in good health. The CDR3 coding sequence is TGTGCCAGCAGCGTAGCGGGAGGAGATACGCAGTATTTT. Its translation is CASSVAGGDTQYF.